The 20 T cell receptor beta chains below all came from one sample that was sequenced in a study of post-analysis software for immune sequencing data. Study-level results: There were five or six TRBV segments more frequent in patients than controls, and TRBV5-6, TRBV5-1 and TRBV20-1 were among them.

Unique-molecular-identifier-tagged TCR beta cDNA libraries were used. Using its own MiXCR run on the PCR reads, TCRdb lists one record per CDR3 protein. The sample lists roughly 540,000 distinct CDR3 sequences, 30% to 40% occurring once. These receptors are not linked to any known antigen. Sequenced input: blood. The receptor source for this set is a girl under 18 with multiple sclerosis.

V gene TRBV20-1 combines with J gene TRBJ1-2; TRBD1 matches at 9 bases. Germline V CDR1 and CDR2: DFQATT, SNEGSKA (reference sequence). This CDR3 region has 15 residues. The CDR3 loop is CSAGGQGFTLYGYTF. The DNA for the CDR3 is TGCAGCGCTGGAGGACAGGGGTTCACACTTTATGGCTACACCTTC.

The V call is TRBV29-1, the J call TRBJ1-1; D call uncertain. The V gene's germline CDR1 is SQVTM and CDR2 ANQGSEA. This CDR3 has 11 residues. CDR3 sequence: CSLYENTEAFF. In nucleotides, the CDR3 is TGCAGTCTCTACGAGAACACTGAAGCTTTCTTT.

This clonotype was observed a few times. The chain carries TRBV29-1 and TRBJ1-2; perhaps TRBD1 as D (5 bases). The V gene lost 3 bases and the J gene lost 8 bases, with 10 bases spanning the gap. The CDR3 runs 11 residues. Germline V CDR1 and CDR2: SQVTM, ANQGSEA. The CDR3 loop is CSVDWGDGYTF. In nucleotides, the CDR3 is TGCAGCGTTGACTGGGGCGACGGCTACACCTTC.

This chain joins TRBV20-1 and TRBJ2-3, with 7 bases identical to TRBD2. The V and J ends lost 3 bases and 3 bases, in that order; junction bases with no gene match: 6. CDR1 and CDR2 from the germline V gene are DFQATT and SNEGSKA (reference sequence). This CDR3 spans 14 amino acids. The DNA of the CDR3 is TGCAGTGCTAGTCTTTCGGGGGGAACAGATACGCAGTATTTT. It encodes CSASLSGGTDTQYF.

The rearrangement uses TRBV7-6 and TRBJ1-2; D is undetermined. CDR1 is SGHVS, CDR2 FNYEAQ, per germline. Trimming cost V 6 bases and J 5 bases, with 13 bases left between them. The CDR3 is 13 amino acids. The CDR3 DNA sequence: TGTGCCAGCAGTTTCGACAAGGAATATGGCTACACCTTC. Translated, it gives CASSFDKEYGYTF.

This clonotype was picked up many times. This may come from a read error, since a much larger clone is one base off. This chain uses TRBV2 with TRBJ2-7, with 10 bases identical to TRBD1. V was clipped by 2 bases and J by 4 bases; unmatched bases: 5. The germline V gene has CDR1 SNHLY and CDR2 FYNNEI. The CDR3 totals 15 residues. The CDR3 nucleotides are TGTGCCAGCAGTGAATGGGGACAGGGGACGTACGAGCAGTACTTC. Amino acids: CASSEWGQGTYEQYF.

The chain uses TRBV5-1 and TRBJ2-7, with 7 positions matching TRBD1. The CDR3 has 15 residues. With 3 bases clipped from V and 12 bases from J, the junction kept 18 bases outside the gene matches. The germline V gene has CDR1 SGHRS and CDR2 YFSETQ. DNA of the CDR3: TGCGCCAGCAGCTCGTCGACAGGGACGCCAGAGACCCGGTACTTC. Its translation: CASSSSTGTPETRYF.

Details on this clonotype: The conserved closing phenylalanine or tryptophan is absent in this CDR3, likely reflecting a read error. The gene calls are TRBV12-3 or TRBV12-4 and TRBJ2-5; a weak D match, TRBD1 (5 bases). The ends were cut back, 6 bases at V and 4 bases at J, with 12 bases in the middle. CDR3 length: 13 residues. CDR3 in amino acids: CASRPTVGETQYC. CDR3 in DNA: TGTGCCAGCAGACCGACAGTCGGAGAGACCCAGTACTGC.

This clonotype was counted at least ten times. The rearrangement uses TRBV5-1 and TRBJ2-7; D tentatively fits TRBD1 or TRBD2 (5 bases each). V lost 4 bases and J 3 bases, leaving 11 bases between the germline ends. Germline V lookup: CDR1 SGHRS, CDR2 YFSETQ. This CDR3 comprises 13 residues. For the CDR3, the DNA is TGCGCCAGCAGCCTGGGACGGATCTACGAGCAGTACTTC. Translating it yields CASSLGRIYEQYF. The full variable domain, with the rest looked up from reference TRBV5-1 and TRBJ2-7, is KAGVTQTPRYLIKTRGQQVTLSCSPISGHRSVSWYQQTPGQGLQFLFEYFSETQRNKGNFPGRFSGRQFSNSRSEMNVSTLELGDSALYLCASSLGRIYEQYFGPGTRLTVT.

This clonotype occurred a few times. The chain combines TRBV12-3 or TRBV12-4 with TRBJ2-7; 8 positions match TRBD1. Trimming cost V 3 bases and J 5 bases; bases outside gene matches: 6. CDR3 size: 14 residues. CDR3 bases: TGTGCCAGCAGTTTCTGGACAGGGCAGCACGAGCAGTACTTC. Its protein is CASSFWTGQHEQYF.

This clonotype came up a few times. This chain's CDR3 is CASSQDTGDYGYTF. In DNA form, the CDR3 reads TGTGCCAGCAGCCAAGACACGGGAGACTATGGCTACACCTTC. This sequence joins TRBV3-1 and TRBJ1-2, with D uncertain. The CDR3 is 14 amino acids. Trimming shortened V by 0 bases and J by 3 bases, and 8 bases separated the two germline ends. Germline CDR1 and CDR2: LGHDT and YNNKEL (reference sequence).

Only a few counts were recorded for this clonotype. The chain employs TRBV6-6 and TRBJ2-7; 7 nucleotides agree with TRBD1. The V and J ends lost 6 bases and 1 base, in that order; junction bases with no gene match: 9. This CDR3 has 15 residues. The germline V gene has CDR1 MNHNY and CDR2 SVGAGI (reference sequence). The CDR3 sequence: CASRTTGAVSYEQYF. In DNA, the CDR3 is TGTGCCAGCAGAACAACAGGGGCAGTGTCCTACGAGCAGTACTTC.

Here the CDR3 reads CASRKGGASNQPQHF. The CDR3 DNA follows: TGTGCCAGCAGGAAAGGGGGCGCGAGCAATCAGCCCCAGCATTTT. This chain joins TRBV28 and TRBJ1-5; 7 bases line up with TRBD1. With V trimmed by 6 bases and J by 1 base, 6 bases remained unmatched. The CDR3 consists of 15 residues. Germline-derived CDR1 and CDR2 are MDHEN and SYDVKM.

This clonotype was seen more than once but under ten times. The genes are TRBV9 and TRBJ2-7; 12 bases line up with TRBD2. V lost 4 bases to trimming and J lost 5 bases; unmatched junction nucleotides: 4. CDR3 length: 14 residues. Germline loops: CDR1 SGDLS, CDR2 YYNGEE. CDR3 nucleotides: TGTGCCAGCAGCTCTCGGACTAGCGGGGACGAGCAGTACTTC. The encoded protein is CASSSRTSGDEQYF.

This clonotype has a handful of counts. The chain joins TRBV4-1 to TRBJ1-1; D is uncertain. Germline-derived CDR1 and CDR2 are MGHRA and YSYEKL. This CDR3 spans 16 amino acids. V lost 6 bases and J 0 bases, leaving 17 bases between the germline ends. In nucleotides, the CDR3 is TGCGCCAGCAGAGGGATCGGGCAAGGAATGAACACTGAAGCTTTCTTT. Its translation is CASRGIGQGMNTEAFF.

With regard to this clonotype: One end of the junction does not line up with germline, which may come from a read error. The chain employs TRBV15 and TRBJ2-7; TRBD1 aligns across 9 bases. The CDR3 contains 15 residues. CDR1 is LNHNV and CDR2 is YYDKDF in the germline V gene (reference sequence). CDR3: CASSREKRTGDEQYF. CDR3 DNA sequence: TGTGCCTCCAGCAGGGAGAAGAGGACAGGGGACGAGCAGTACTTC.

CDR3 protein: CASSLSAGVTDTQYF. CDR3 DNA sequence: TGTGCCAGCAGCTTATCAGCGGGAGTCACAGATACGCAGTATTTT. The chain employs TRBV7-2 and TRBJ2-3, with 8 bases that match TRBD2. CDR3 length: 15 amino acids. The V and J ends lost 2 bases and 2 bases, in that order; junction bases with no gene match: 3. CDR1 is SGHTA and CDR2 is FQGNSA in the germline V gene.

The V call is TRBV10-3, the J call TRBJ2-5; the match to TRBD2 covers 7 bases. Unmatched junction bases numbered 13, after V lost 5 bases and J lost 13 bases. CDR3 length: 13 amino acids. Per the germline V gene, CDR1 is ENHRY and CDR2 is SYGVKD. The CDR3 DNA reads as TGTGCCATCAGTCGGGGAGCGGGGTACGAGCGGTACTTC. This sequence encodes CAISRGAGYERYF.

In its sample, this clonotype was seen a few times. The rearrangement joins TRBV27 to TRBJ2-7, with D possibly matching TRBD1 (5 bases). CDR3 length equals 16 residues. V was cut by 7 bases and J by 1 base, with 20 bases left in between. Germline values: CDR1 MNHEY, CDR2 SMNVEV (reference sequence). The CDR3 bases are TGTGCCAGCACCCTTATTCGGCAGGGCGGATCCTACGAGCAGTACTTC. It yields the protein CASTLIRQGGSYEQYF.

This clonotype appeared a few times. The V call is TRBV6-5, the J call TRBJ2-1; TRBD2 matches 9 bases. V lost 2 bases to trimming and J lost 9 bases; unmatched junction nucleotides: 5. Germline CDR1 MNHEY, CDR2 SVGAGI. This CDR3 spans 14 amino acids. CDR3 sequence reads: CASSYAGGPGEQFF. The CDR3 DNA follows: TGTGCCAGCAGTTACGCGGGGGGGCCGGGTGAGCAGTTCTTC.